These T cell receptor beta chains were read from a single sample in a study of technical replicates of blood from a few donors. Clones were read by immunoSEQ multiplex PCR, and TCRdb kept only the in-frame ones, dropping some. Among nearly 80,000 clones listed, roughly 93% were seen once. Input material: T cells isolated from PBMCs. Source of these receptors: a human donor in good health. Both conserved end residues are part of each CDR3. The D gene is left open where the match is weak. Only some rows state a clone size, as once, few, many or a class for expanded clones.

clone_size: once
v_call: TRBV5-6
j_call: TRBJ1-4
d_call: NA
cdr3_nt: TGTGCCAGCAGCTTGATAGGAGGGAACGGAAAACTGTTTTTT
cdr3_aa: CASSLIGGNGKLFF

clone_size: NA
v_call: TRBV28
j_call: TRBJ2-3
d_call: NA
cdr3_nt: TGTGCCAGCACCAGATATTTCCACCGCACAGATACGCAGTATTTT
cdr3_aa: CASTRYFHRTDTQYF

clone_size: NA
v_call: TRBV19
j_call: TRBJ2-7
d_call: NA
cdr3_nt: TGTGCCAGTAGTCCCCGTACATCCGAGCAGTACTTC
cdr3_aa: CASSPRTSEQYF

clone_size: NA
v_call: TRBV27
j_call: TRBJ2-7
d_call: NA
cdr3_nt: TGTGCCAGCAGTTTATCAGATACAGGGAACGAGCAGTACTTC
cdr3_aa: CASSLSDTGNEQYF

clone_size: NA
v_call: TRBV11-3
j_call: TRBJ2-7
d_call: TRBD1
cdr3_nt: TGTGCCAGCAGCTATAGGGACAGGGAGAACTACGAGCAGTACTTC
cdr3_aa: CASSYRDRENYEQYF

clone_size: NA
v_call: TRBV5-6
j_call: TRBJ2-2
d_call: NA
cdr3_nt: TGTGCCAGCAGCCTTCTAACGGGTACCGGGGAGCTGTTTTTT
cdr3_aa: CASSLLTGTGELFF

clone_size: NA
v_call: TRBV11-2
j_call: TRBJ2-4
d_call: NA
cdr3_nt: TGTGCCAGCAGCTTAGGTACATTACAGTACTTC
cdr3_aa: CASSLGTLQYF

clone_size: NA
v_call: TRBV7-2
j_call: TRBJ2-7
d_call: NA
cdr3_nt: TGTGCCAGCGGCAGGCACTACGAGCAGTACTTC
cdr3_aa: CASGRHYEQYF

clone_size: NA
v_call: TRBV6-6
j_call: TRBJ2-1
d_call: TRBD2
cdr3_nt: TGTGCCAGCAGTTCCCGGACTAGCTCCTACAATGAGCAGTTCTTC
cdr3_aa: CASSSRTSSYNEQFF

clone_size: NA
v_call: TRBV5-5
j_call: TRBJ2-3
d_call: NA
cdr3_nt: TGTGCCAGCAGCTTCCAGGGGGGCTTTGGAACAGATACGCAGTATTTT
cdr3_aa: CASSFQGGFGTDTQYF

clone_size: NA
v_call: TRBV19
j_call: TRBJ1-1
d_call: NA
cdr3_nt: TGTGCCAGTAGTATGACCCAGGGGATCTCCACTGAAGCTTTCTTT
cdr3_aa: CASSMTQGISTEAFF

clone_size: NA
v_call: TRBV19
j_call: TRBJ1-5
d_call: TRBD1
cdr3_nt: TGTGCCAGTAGTATTATGGGACAGAATCAGCCCCAGCATTTT
cdr3_aa: CASSIMGQNQPQHF

clone_size: NA
v_call: TRBV20-1
j_call: TRBJ1-1
d_call: TRBD1
cdr3_nt: TGCAGTGCTGGGGACAGAGTAGCTTTCTTT
cdr3_aa: CSAGDRVAFF

clone_size: NA
v_call: TRBV5-6
j_call: TRBJ2-7
d_call: TRBD2
cdr3_nt: TGTGCCAGCAGCTTGGGGCTAGCGGGGGCCTACGAGCAGTACTTC
cdr3_aa: CASSLGLAGAYEQYF

clone_size: NA
v_call: TRBV10-3
j_call: TRBJ2-1
d_call: NA
cdr3_nt: TGTGCCATCAGTGAGTCAGCTAAATACGCAAATGAGCAGTTCTTC
cdr3_aa: CAISESAKYANEQFF

clone_size: NA
v_call: TRBV7-6
j_call: TRBJ2-1
d_call: TRBD1
cdr3_nt: TGTGCCAGCAGCTTCTCGGACAGGGTCTCCTACAATGAGCAGTTCTTC
cdr3_aa: CASSFSDRVSYNEQFF

clone_size: NA
v_call: TRBV5-4
j_call: TRBJ2-6
d_call: TRBD1
cdr3_nt: TGTGCCAGCAGCTCCTCCGGGACAGGGGAGGCTGGGGCCAACGTCCTGACTTTC
cdr3_aa: CASSSSGTGEAGANVLTF

clone_size: NA
v_call: TRBV15
j_call: TRBJ1-5
d_call: NA
cdr3_nt: TGTGCCACCAGCAGAGATGCGGGGGAACATCAGCCCCAGCATTTT
cdr3_aa: CATSRDAGEHQPQHF